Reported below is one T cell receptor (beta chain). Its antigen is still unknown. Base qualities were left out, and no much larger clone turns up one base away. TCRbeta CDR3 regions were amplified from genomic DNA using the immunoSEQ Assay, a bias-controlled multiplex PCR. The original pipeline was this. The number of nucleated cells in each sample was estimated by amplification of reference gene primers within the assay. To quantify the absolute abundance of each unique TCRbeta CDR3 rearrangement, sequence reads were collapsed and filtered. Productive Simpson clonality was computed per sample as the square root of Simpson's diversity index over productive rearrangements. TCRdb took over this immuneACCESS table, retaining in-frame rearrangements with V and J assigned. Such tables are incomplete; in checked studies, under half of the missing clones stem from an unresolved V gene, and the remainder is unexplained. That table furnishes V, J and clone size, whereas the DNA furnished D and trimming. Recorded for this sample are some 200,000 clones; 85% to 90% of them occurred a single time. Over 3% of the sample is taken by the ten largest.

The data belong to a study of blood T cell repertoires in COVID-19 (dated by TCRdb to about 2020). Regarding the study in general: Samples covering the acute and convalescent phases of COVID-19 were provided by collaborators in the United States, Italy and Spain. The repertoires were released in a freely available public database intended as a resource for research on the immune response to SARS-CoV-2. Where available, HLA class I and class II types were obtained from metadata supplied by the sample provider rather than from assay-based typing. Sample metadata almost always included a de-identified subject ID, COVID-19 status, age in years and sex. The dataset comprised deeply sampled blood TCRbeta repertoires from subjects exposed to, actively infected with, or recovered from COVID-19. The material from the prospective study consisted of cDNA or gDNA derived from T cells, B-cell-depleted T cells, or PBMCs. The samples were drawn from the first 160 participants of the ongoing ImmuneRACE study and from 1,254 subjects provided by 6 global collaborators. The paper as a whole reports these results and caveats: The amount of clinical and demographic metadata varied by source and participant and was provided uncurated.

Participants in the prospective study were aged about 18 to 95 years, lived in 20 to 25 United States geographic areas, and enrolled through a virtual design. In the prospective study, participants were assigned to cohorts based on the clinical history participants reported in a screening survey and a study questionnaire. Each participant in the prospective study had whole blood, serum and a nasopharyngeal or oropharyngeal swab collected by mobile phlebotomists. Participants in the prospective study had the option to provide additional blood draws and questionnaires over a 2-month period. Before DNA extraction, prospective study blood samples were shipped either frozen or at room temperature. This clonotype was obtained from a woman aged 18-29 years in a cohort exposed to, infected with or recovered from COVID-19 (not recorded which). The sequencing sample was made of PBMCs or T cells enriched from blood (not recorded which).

The sequenced DNA: TGCGCCAGCAGCTTGAACGGGGTCAGGAACACAGATACGCAGTATTTT. Its amino acids are CASSLNGVRNTDTQYF. Recombination joined TRBV5-1 with TRBJ2-3; D gene: possibly TRBD2, on 5 matching bases. The trim is 1 base for V and 2 bases for J, with a gap of 14 bases between the germline ends. CDR1 and CDR2 (SGHRS, YFSETQ) derive from the germline V gene. The CDR3 runs 16 amino acids, cysteine and phenylalanine included. Solely the CDR3 DNA is kept, with 48 bases framed from the first base.